The 17 T cell receptor beta chains below were found in one sample sequenced in a study of blood T cells in healthy people across ages. With a J-beta primer mix and a sample-barcoded 5' primer, a second PCR ran about 7 to 12 cycles. Each CDR3 protein gets one entry after TCRdb re-called the 5' RACE reads with MiXCR. The sample records about 510,000 distinct CDR3 sequences, 25% to 35% being singletons. These data were likewise used in another study, on T cells of mothers and their children.

The source material was blood. Receptor source: a boy aged 2 to 9 in good health.

The V call is TRBV29-1, the J call TRBJ1-2; weak D call: TRBD1 (6 bases). Germline CDR1 and CDR2: SQVTM and ANQGSEA. This CDR3 spans 12 amino acids. Trimming stripped 5 bases from V and 6 bases from J, with 13 bases between. The CDR3 region is CSVLRGLHGYTF. The CDR3 DNA sequence: TGCAGCGTTCTCAGGGGACTGCATGGCTACACCTTC.

The V call is TRBV7-2, the J call TRBJ2-1; 7 nucleotides match TRBD1. Unmatched junction bases numbered 3, after V lost 5 bases and J lost 8 bases. This CDR3 comprises 12 residues. Germline lookup yields CDR1 SGHTA and CDR2 FQGNSA. The CDR3 nucleotides read TGTGCCAGCAGCAACAGGGGCTATGAGCAGTTCTTC. It is translated as CASSNRGYEQFF.

This clonotype was counted between two and nine times. CDR3 amino acids: CASSFGGPNEQFF. Written as DNA, the CDR3 is TGTGCCAGCAGTTTCGGGGGTCCCAATGAGCAGTTCTTC. This chain links TRBV27 with TRBJ2-5; D is perhaps TRBD2 (6 bases). The J call is uncertain, as TRBJ2-1 better fits the DNA end. Germline V gives CDR1 MNHEY, CDR2 SMNVEV (reference sequence). This CDR3 spans 13 amino acids.

The gene calls are TRBV12-3 or TRBV12-4 and TRBJ1-5, with D unresolved. The CDR3 is 12 amino acids. V lost 7 bases to trimming and J lost 1 base, with 5 bases between them. CDR3 protein: CASTRSNQPQHF. The CDR3 bases are TGTGCCAGCACCCGGAGCAATCAGCCCCAGCATTTT.

The chain has TRBV10-3 and TRBJ2-5, with 7 bases identical to TRBD1. Per germline, CDR1 ENHRY and CDR2 SYGVKD. The CDR3 has 13 amino acids. V was clipped by 6 bases and J by 9 bases; unmatched bases: 10. The CDR3 DNA is TGTGCCATCAGGGGGGACAGCCCTACGCCCCAGTACTTC. Encoded protein: CAIRGDSPTPQYF.

This clonotype was seen only a few times. The J gene is TRBJ2-1, the V gene TRBV2; perhaps TRBD1 as D (6 bases). CDR1 and CDR2 (germline): SNHLY, FYNNEI. The V end was cut by 5 bases, the J end by 4 bases, with 15 bases between. The CDR3 length is 15 residues. The CDR3 DNA reads as TGTGCCAGCAGTAGGACAGAGCTAACGTACAATGAGCAGTTCTTC. It yields the protein CASSRTELTYNEQFF. Together with reference TRBV2 and TRBJ2-1, the CDR3 gives the full variable domain: EPEVTQTPSHQVTQMGQEVILRCVPISNHLYFYWYRQILGQKVEFLVSFYNNEISEKSEIFDDQFSVERPDGSNFTLKIRSTKLEDSAMYFCASSRTELTYNEQFFGPGTRLTVL.

The J gene is TRBJ1-1, the V gene TRBV7-3; D not resolved. Germline V gene sequence: CDR1 SGHTA, CDR2 FQGTGA. The CDR3 extends over 19 amino acids. Trimming stripped 6 bases from V and 0 bases from J, with 26 bases between. The CDR3 DNA sequence: TGTGCCAGCAGTTCAAAAATAGACAAAGGAGGTTGCATGAACACTGAAGCTTTCTTT. Translated: CASSSKIDKGGCMNTEAFF. Looking up the rest from reference TRBV7-3 and TRBJ1-1 gives the full variable domain: GAGVSQTPSNKVTEKGKYVELRCDPISGHTALYWYRQSLGQGPEFLIYFQGTGAADDSGLPNDRFFAVRPEGSVSTLKIQRTERGDSAVYLCASSSKIDKGGCMNTEAFFGQGTRLTVV.

The chain employs TRBV7-2 and TRBJ2-6; 7 bases map to TRBD1. V was clipped by 2 bases and J by 0 bases; unmatched bases: 7. CDR1 is SGHTA, CDR2 FQGNSA, per germline. This CDR3 has 18 amino acids. The CDR3 coding sequence is TGTGCCAGCAGCTTATTCGGGCAGGGGGACTCTGGGGCCAACGTCCTGACTTTC. Translated: CASSLFGQGDSGANVLTF.

The chain combines TRBV2 with TRBJ2-3, with TRBD2 matching over 7 bases. The junction had 8 bases not matched to a gene; V was cut back by 3 bases and J by 5 bases. CDR1 is SNHLY, CDR2 FYNNEI, per germline. CDR3 length equals 15 residues. CDR3: CASSERGGGVDTQYF. As DNA, the CDR3 is TGTGCCAGCAGTGAGAGGGGCGGGGGTGTAGATACGCAGTATTTT. Full variable domain (remainder filled in from reference TRBV2 and TRBJ2-3): EPEVTQTPSHQVTQMGQEVILRCVPISNHLYFYWYRQILGQKVEFLVSFYNNEISEKSEIFDDQFSVERPDGSNFTLKIRSTKLEDSAMYFCASSERGGGVDTQYFGPGTRLTVL.

This clonotype appeared once. The chain links TRBV12-5 to TRBJ2-1; TRBD1 aligns across 7 bases. Matching the DNA end better, TRBJ2-7 makes the J call doubtful. This CDR3 has 13 amino acids. Germline V CDR1 and CDR2: LGHNT, FRNRAP. The CDR3 sequence is CASGETGIYEQYF. The CDR3 bases are TGTGCTAGTGGTGAGACAGGGATCTACGAGCAGTACTTC.

This clonotype appeared a few times. The genes are TRBV5-1 and TRBJ2-2, with D uncertain. V lost 0 bases to trimming and J lost 6 bases, with 9 bases between them. The CDR3 contains 14 residues. Germline V gene lookup returns CDR1 SGHRS and CDR2 YFSETQ. CDR3 residues: CASSLEIGAGELFF. The CDR3 region has the DNA TGCGCCAGCAGCTTGGAAATTGGAGCCGGGGAGCTGTTTTTT.

This clonotype was found a few times. This rearrangement joins TRBV7-6 to TRBJ2-5, with 11 bases identical to TRBD1. The DNA end is a closer match to TRBJ2-7, so the J assignment may be wrong. The CDR3 spans 15 residues. The germline V gene has CDR1 SGHVS and CDR2 FNYEAQ. CDR3 coding DNA: TGTGCCAGCACAGAGGGACAGGGGGTCTCCTACGAGCAGTACTTC. Its translation is CASTEGQGVSYEQYF.

The chain employs TRBV6-5 and TRBJ1-5; 7 nucleotides line up with TRBD1. CDR3 length: 13 residues. Germline V CDR1 and CDR2: MNHEY, SVGAGI. With V trimmed by 8 bases and J by 7 bases, 8 bases remained unmatched. CDR3 sequence: CASAEGAEQPQHF. In DNA, the CDR3 is TGTGCCAGCGCTGAGGGGGCAGAGCAGCCCCAGCATTTT.

The chain uses TRBV7-9 and TRBJ2-5, with a tentative D call TRBD2 (5 bases). Germline CDR1 and CDR2: SEHNR and FQNEAQ (reference sequence). The CDR3 sequence is 13 residues long. The V gene lost 1 base and the J gene lost 10 bases, with 13 bases spanning the gap. In DNA, the CDR3 is TGTGCCAGCAGCTTAGGGAGGAGTAACGACCAGTACTTC. Its translation: CASSLGRSNDQYF.

The genes are TRBV7-2 and TRBJ2-5; 8 bases fit TRBD2. CDR1 and CDR2 from the germline V gene are SGHTA and FQGNSA. Trimming took 5 bases from V and 4 from J; bases not matched to a gene: 9. This CDR3 is built from 15 residues. The CDR3, as DNA: TGTGCCAGCAGCAAGACGGGGGGGCGGAGAGAGACCCAGTACTTC. Its translation: CASSKTGGRRETQYF.

This clonotype was seen only a few times. The rearrangement uses TRBV3-1 and TRBJ1-6, with unresolved D. The length of the CDR3 is 13 residues. CDR1 and CDR2 (germline): LGHDT, YNNKEL (reference sequence). The V end was cut by 3 bases, the J end by 7 bases, with 7 bases between. The CDR3 here is CASSQSSNSPLHF. CDR3 bases: TGTGCCAGCAGCCAGTCATCAAATTCACCCCTCCACTTT.

There are a few counts of this clonotype. V and J are TRBV6-2 or TRBV6-3 and TRBJ2-5, with 7 nucleotides matching TRBD2. With V trimmed by 6 bases and J by 11 bases, 24 bases remained unmatched. This CDR3 is 17 amino acids long. Per the germline V gene, CDR1 is MNHEY and CDR2 is SVGEGT. CDR3 in amino acids: CASSFTDLAGDHYGQYF. DNA for the CDR3: TGTGCCAGCAGCTTCACGGACTTGGCGGGAGATCACTACGGGCAGTACTTC.